The 23 T cell receptor beta chains in this list originate from one sample, sequenced in a study of human T cells and chemical hapten exposure. Time point noted: pre-sensitization, week 0. As to treatment: therapeutic diphenylcyclopropenone sensitization with weekly scalp DPC. From the RACE reads, TCRdb called clonotypes with MiXCR, one entry per CDR3 protein. The sample lists fewer than 70,000 distinct CDR3 sequences, approximately 7% occurring once. Sequences were derived from whole blood, sampled in connection with sensitization to the hapten diphenylcyclopropenone (DPC). Every receptor here comes from a woman in her twenties or thirties with alopecia areata. Some clones in this sample may be carry-over from other donors' samples.

This clonotype occurred many times. V is TRBV5-1 and J is TRBJ1-1; D not certain. CDR1 SGHRS and CDR2 YFSETQ come from the germline V gene. The CDR3 consists of 14 residues. Trimming left V 4 bases short and J 6 bases short, with 16 bases between. The CDR3 DNA follows: TGCGCCAGCAGCCAGAACCCCGTAGCATCTGAAGCTTTCTTT. The encoded protein is CASSQNPVASEAFF.

In its sample, this clonotype was seen many times. The chain couples TRBV5-5 to TRBJ2-7, with D possibly TRBD1 on 6 matching bases. The CDR3 runs to 13 residues. Germline assignment: CDR1 SGHKS and CDR2 YYEKEE (reference sequence). V lost 4 bases to trimming and J lost 1 base, with 9 bases between them. The CDR3 is CASSRRGSYEQYF. CDR3 bases: TGTGCCAGCAGCCGCAGGGGTTCCTACGAGCAGTACTTC.

This clonotype was counted many times. V and J are TRBV18 and TRBJ1-3, with TRBD1 as a possible D gene (5 bases). The germline gives CDR1 KGHSH, CDR2 LQKENI. Trimming cost V 3 bases and J 1 base, with 19 bases left between them. This CDR3 region has 18 residues. The CDR3 nucleotides are TGTGCCAGCTCACCCGGAGCGGGGGACTCTATTTCTGGAAACACCATATATTTT. Its protein product is CASSPGAGDSISGNTIYF.

This clonotype was picked up many times. The rearrangement uses TRBV6-6 and TRBJ1-2; the D is unclear. Trimming pared 0 bases from V and 3 bases from J, leaving 11 bases between. Germline V gene lookup returns CDR1 MNHNY and CDR2 SVGAGI (reference sequence). This CDR3 has 15 residues. CDR3 in amino acids: CASSYSDRAHYGYTF. CDR3 sequence (DNA): TGTGCCAGCAGTTACTCGGACCGAGCCCACTATGGCTACACCTTC.

This clonotype was seen repeatedly, ten times or more. The chain is built from TRBV21-1 and TRBJ2-1; TRBD1 reflects the table's D call only, with no check against the DNA. TRBV21-1 is a documented pseudogene. The CDR3 runs to 16 residues. The CDR3 protein is CASPNQRGRNNHEQFF. In DNA form, the CDR3 reads TGTGCCAGCCCTAACCAAAGGGGGCGCAATAACCATGAGCAGTTCTTC.

This clonotype was counted ten times or more. The chain carries TRBV29-1 and TRBJ2-1, with TRBD2 matching over 9 bases. CDR1 and CDR2 (germline): SQVTM, ANQGSEA. CDR3 size: 15 residues. After removal of 1 base from V and 8 bases from J, the junction contained 9 bases not matched to a gene. The CDR3 region has the DNA TGCAGCGTTGAAGCTTGGGCGGGGGGGCGAGATGAGCAGTTCTTC. Its translation: CSVEAWAGGRDEQFF.

The table lists this clonotype with many counts. The V and J genes are TRBV3-1 and TRBJ1-1, with TRBD1 as a possible D gene (5 bases). V was shortened by 2 bases and J by 4 bases, with 11 bases between the two germline ends. Germline lookup yields CDR1 LGHDT and CDR2 YNNKEL (reference sequence). The CDR3 totals 14 residues. The CDR3 DNA is TGTGCCAGCAGCCAACCAGGGCGGGCCACTGAAGCTTTCTTT. Encoded protein: CASSQPGRATEAFF. Full variable domain (remainder filled in from reference TRBV3-1 and TRBJ1-1): DTAVSQTPKYLVTQMGNDKSIKCEQNLGHDTMYWYKQDSKKFLKIMFSYNNKELIINETVPNRFSPKSPDKAHLNLHINSLELGDSAVYFCASSQPGRATEAFFGQGTRLTVV.

At least ten counts were recorded for this clonotype. This sequence joins TRBV25-1 and TRBJ1-5; 9 bases align to TRBD1. Trimming at V came to 8 bases and at J to 4 bases, leaving 3 bases not matched to a gene. Germline lookup yields CDR1 MGHDK and CDR2 SYGVNS. This CDR3 spans 13 amino acids. The CDR3 loop reads CASRDRENQPQHF. CDR3 sequence (DNA): TGTGCCAGCCGGGACAGGGAGAATCAGCCCCAGCATTTT.

The gene calls are TRBV5-8 and TRBJ2-2; TRBD1 matches 7 bases. The CDR3 loop spans 17 amino acids. With V trimmed by 4 bases and J by 2 bases, 11 bases remained unmatched. In germline, CDR1 is SGHTS, CDR2 YDEGEE. The CDR3 region is CASSPTTGTDNTGELFF. The CDR3, as DNA: TGTGCCAGCAGCCCGACCACCGGGACAGATAACACCGGGGAGCTGTTTTTT. Based on the CDR3 plus reference TRBV5-8 and TRBJ2-2, the full variable domain is EAGVTQSPTHLIKTRGQQATLRCSPISGHTSVYWYQQALGLGLQFLLWYDEGEERNRGNFPPRFSGRQFPNYSSELNVNALELEDSALYLCASSPTTGTDNTGELFFGEGSRLTVL.

The sample holds a few counts of this clonotype. The chain has TRBV6-5 and TRBJ1-2; a possible D gene is TRBD1 (5 bases). Trimming removed 0 bases from V and 4 bases from J, with 15 bases in between. Germline values: CDR1 MNHEY, CDR2 SVGAGI. The CDR3 is 16 amino acids. CDR3 region: CASSYSTGQAIYGYTF. The CDR3 DNA reads as TGTGCCAGCAGTTACTCTACGGGGCAAGCTATCTATGGCTACACCTTC.

This clonotype was seen at least ten times. The chain is built from TRBV6-5 and TRBJ1-1; unclear D gene. CDR1 MNHEY and CDR2 SVGAGI come from the germline V gene. Trimming stripped 0 bases from V and 8 bases from J, with 10 bases between. This CDR3 comprises 13 residues. The CDR3 region is CASSYSMGFEAFF. In nucleotides, the CDR3 is TGTGCCAGCAGTTACTCGATGGGGTTCGAAGCTTTCTTT.

At least ten counts were recorded for this clonotype. This rearrangement joins TRBV20-1 to TRBJ2-5, with TRBD2 matching 7 bases. Germline trimming cut 5 bases from V and 5 bases from J; bases unmatched to any gene: 5. The CDR3 extends over 12 amino acids. The germline CDR1 and CDR2 sequences are DFQATT and SNEGSKA (reference sequence). Here the CDR3 DNA reads TGCAGTGCTCAGAGCGGGGTGGAGACCCAGTACTTC. This translates into CSAQSGVETQYF.

This clonotype was counted a few times. The V and J genes are TRBV2 and TRBJ1-2; D remains ambiguous. The CDR3 runs 13 residues. Trimming took 7 bases from V and 4 from J, leaving 13 bases between them. CDR1 SNHLY and CDR2 FYNNEI come from the germline V gene. CDR3: CASIIGTSYGYTF. CDR3 nucleotides: TGTGCCAGCATAATCGGAACCTCCTATGGCTACACCTTC.

This clonotype has at least ten counts. The chain links TRBV20-1 to TRBJ2-7; 9 nucleotides align to TRBD1. The V gene's germline CDR1 is DFQATT and CDR2 SNEGSKA (reference sequence). V lost 1 base to trimming and J lost 3 bases; unmatched junction nucleotides: 4. This CDR3 is 14 amino acids long. This CDR3 reads CSARVGQGIYEQYF. CDR3 sequence (DNA): TGCAGTGCTAGAGTCGGACAGGGGATCTACGAGCAGTACTTC.

In this sample, this clonotype turned up many times. The V call is TRBV4-2, the J call TRBJ1-2; TRBD1 aligns across 7 bases. CDR3 size: 15 residues. V lost 4 bases to trimming and J lost 3 bases; unmatched junction nucleotides: 8. Germline lookup yields CDR1 LGHNA and CDR2 YNFKEQ. The CDR3 reads CASSPKRQGDYGYTF. The CDR3 nucleotides are TGTGCCAGCAGCCCCAAAAGGCAGGGGGACTATGGCTACACCTTC.

V gene TRBV27 combines with J gene TRBJ1-5; D gene ambiguous. The CDR3 consists of 13 residues. V shed 5 bases and J shed 0 bases, with 5 bases lying between them. The germline V gene has CDR1 MNHEY and CDR2 SMNVEV (reference sequence). CDR3 protein: CASSHDSNQPQHF. The CDR3 DNA follows: TGTGCCAGCAGTCACGATAGCAATCAGCCCCAGCATTTT.

This clonotype was seen a few times. The chain carries TRBV12-3 or TRBV12-4 and TRBJ1-1; D is uncertain. The length of the CDR3 is 11 residues. The ends were cut back, 5 bases at V and 4 bases at J, with 5 bases in the middle. Here the CDR3 reads CASSASTEAFF. The CDR3 DNA reads as TGTGCCAGCAGTGCCTCCACTGAAGCTTTCTTT.

The table lists this clonotype with many counts. The chain employs TRBV5-4 and TRBJ2-3, with D perhaps TRBD2 (5 bases). The V gene lost 4 bases and the J gene lost 2 bases, with 14 bases spanning the gap. CDR1 and CDR2 from the germline V gene are SGHNT and YYREEE (reference sequence). This CDR3 region has 15 residues. The CDR3 DNA is TGTGCCAGCAGCCTGTCAAGCGGCTACACAGATACGCAGTATTTT. Its protein product is CASSLSSGYTDTQYF.

This clonotype has at least ten counts. V and J are TRBV6-5 and TRBJ2-7; 8 bases fit TRBD1. CDR1 MNHEY and CDR2 SVGAGI come from the germline V gene. This CDR3 contains 14 residues. With 8 bases clipped from V and 1 base from J, the junction kept 7 bases outside the gene matches. CDR3: CASGPDRVSYEQYF. For the CDR3, the DNA is TGTGCCAGCGGCCCGGACAGGGTATCCTACGAGCAGTACTTC.

This clonotype was detected ten times or more. The rearrangement links TRBV30 to TRBJ1-1, with 7 bases matching TRBD1. Germline V gene lookup returns CDR1 GTSNPN and CDR2 SVGIG (reference sequence). V dropped 2 bases and J dropped 3; count of bases not matched to a gene: 6. This CDR3 is 14 amino acids long. CDR3 in DNA: TGTGCCTGGAGTTTACCAGGGGGTGACACTGAAGCTTTCTTT. As protein: CAWSLPGGDTEAFF.

Note on this clonotype: Compared with germline, one end of the junction differs, possibly owing to a read error. The chain carries TRBV19 and TRBJ1-2; D remains ambiguous. In germline, CDR1 is LNHDA, CDR2 SQIVND (reference sequence). The CDR3 has 14 amino acids. For the CDR3, the DNA is TGTGCCAGTAGTATTGATCGGTGGAACTATGGCGACACCTTC. Encoded protein: CASSIDRWNYGDTF. The entire variable domain, with the rest obtained from reference TRBV19 and TRBJ1-2, is as follows: DGGITQSPKYLFRKEGQNVTLSCEQNLNHDAMYWYRQDPGQGLRLIYYSQIVNDFQKGDIAEGYSVSREKKESFPLTVTSAQKNPTAFYLCASSIDRWNYGDTFGSGTRLTVV.

This clonotype was recorded only once. Being one base from a much bigger clone, this may be a read error. The CDR3 loop is CACSWGQGPGTSTDTQYF. In DNA form, the CDR3 reads TGTGCCTGCAGCTGGGGACAGGGTCCTGGAACTAGCACAGATACGCAGTATTTT. The chain employs TRBV11-1 and TRBJ2-3; 9 bases are shared with TRBD1. The CDR3 is 18 amino acids. Germline V CDR1 and CDR2: SGHAT, FQDESV (reference sequence).

This clonotype showed up many times. This rearrangement joins TRBV6-2 or TRBV6-3 to TRBJ2-1, with 10 bases matching TRBD1. V shed 0 bases and J 6 bases; nucleotides not matched to a gene: 11. This CDR3 spans 18 amino acids. Germline lookup yields CDR1 MNHEY and CDR2 SVGEGT. CDR3 bases: TGTGCCAGCAGTTACTCGACAGGGGGCGCGCCCGCAGCCAATGAGCAGTTCTTC. Its translation is CASSYSTGGAPAANEQFF.